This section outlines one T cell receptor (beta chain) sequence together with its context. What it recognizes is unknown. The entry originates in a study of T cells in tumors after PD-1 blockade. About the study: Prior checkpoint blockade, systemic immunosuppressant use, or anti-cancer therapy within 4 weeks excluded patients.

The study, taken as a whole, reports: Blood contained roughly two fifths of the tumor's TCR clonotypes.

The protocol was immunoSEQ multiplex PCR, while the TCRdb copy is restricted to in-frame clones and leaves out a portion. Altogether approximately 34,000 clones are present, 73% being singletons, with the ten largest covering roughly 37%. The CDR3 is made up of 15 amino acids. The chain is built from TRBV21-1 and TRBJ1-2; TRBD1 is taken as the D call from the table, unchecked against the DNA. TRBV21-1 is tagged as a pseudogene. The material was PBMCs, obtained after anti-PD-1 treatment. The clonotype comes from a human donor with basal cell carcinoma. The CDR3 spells CASSKAGGQVYGYTF. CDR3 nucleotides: TGTGCCAGCAGCAAAGCTGGGGGACAGGTCTATGGCTACACCTTC.